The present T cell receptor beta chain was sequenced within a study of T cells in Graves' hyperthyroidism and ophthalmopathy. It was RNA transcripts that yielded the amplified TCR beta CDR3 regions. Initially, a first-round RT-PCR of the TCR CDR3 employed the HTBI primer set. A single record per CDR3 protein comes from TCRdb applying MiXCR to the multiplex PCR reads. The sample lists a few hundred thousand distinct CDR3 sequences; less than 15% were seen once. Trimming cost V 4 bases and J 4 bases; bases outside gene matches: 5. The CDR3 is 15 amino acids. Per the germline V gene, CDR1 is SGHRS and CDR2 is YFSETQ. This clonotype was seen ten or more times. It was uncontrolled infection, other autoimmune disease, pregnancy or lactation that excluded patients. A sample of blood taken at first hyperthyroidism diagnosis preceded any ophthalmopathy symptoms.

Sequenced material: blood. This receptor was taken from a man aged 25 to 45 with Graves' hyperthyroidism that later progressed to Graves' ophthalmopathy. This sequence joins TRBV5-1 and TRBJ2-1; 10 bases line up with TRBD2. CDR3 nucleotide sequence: TGCGCCAGCAGCATTAGCGGGGGGAAATACAATGAGCAGTTCTTC. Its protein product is CASSISGGKYNEQFF.